Listed below are T cell receptor beta chains from one sample, sequenced in a study of T cells after somatic rescue of genetic block. Profiled with immunoSEQ multiplex PCR; TCRdb holds only in-frame clones, not every one. This sample has roughly 11,000 clones, with less than 80% found just once. What was sequenced was peripheral blood mononuclear cells (PBMCs). The receptors shown here come from a boy younger than 18. Both conserved end residues are part of each CDR3. D genes are given only for firm matches. Expanded clones get a size class; other rows say once, few or many, or leave the size out.

V gene	D gene	J gene	clone size	CDR3 protein	CDR3 DNA
TRBV25-1	TRBD2	TRBJ2-1	-	CASSDLAGIYNEQFF	TGTGCCAGCAGTGATTTAGCGGGGATCTACAATGAGCAGTTCTTC
TRBV28	TRBD1	TRBJ1-2	-	CASINDRGDGYTF	TGTGCCAGCATTAACGACAGGGGGGATGGCTACACCTTC
TRBV2	-	TRBJ2-1	-	CASKREENPDPQFF	TGTGCCAGCAAAAGGGAGGAGAACCCCGACCCCCAGTTCTTC
TRBV5-1	-	TRBJ2-1	-	CASSLAWEQFF	TGCGCCAGCAGCTTGGCCTGGGAGCAGTTCTTC
TRBV5-4	-	TRBJ1-6	-	CASSSTGQPLHF	TGTGCCAGCAGCTCCACAGGGCAGCCCCTCCACTTT
TRBV10-2	-	TRBJ1-2	-	CASSPGRTVYGYTF	TGCGCCAGCAGTCCGGGAAGGACAGTGTATGGCTACACCTTC
TRBV6-5	-	TRBJ2-7	once	CASSYSGATTHEQYF	TGTGCCAGCAGTTACTCGGGGGCCACTACACACGAGCAGTACTTC
TRBV4-2	TRBD2	TRBJ2-1	once	CASSQSPSGGSYNEQFF	TGTGCCAGCAGCCAATCACCTAGCGGGGGCTCCTACAATGAGCAGTTCTTC
TRBV5-1	TRBD2	TRBJ2-2	-	CASSIPSGERGGRVTGELFF	TGCGCCAGCAGCATCCCGAGCGGCGAGCGGGGGGGCCGGGTCACCGGGGAGCTGTTTTTT
TRBV6-9	TRBD2	TRBJ2-7	medium-sized	CASSYPGGEQYF	TGTGCCAGCAGTTACCCGGGAGGCGAGCAGTACTTC
TRBV21-1	-	TRBJ1-3	-	CASSKVSGAKREVSAGGNTIYF	TGTGCCAGCAGCAAAGTGAGTGGGGCCAAAAGGGAGGTATCCGCGGGAGGAAACACCATATATTTT
TRBV28	-	TRBJ2-3	few	CASSFLSGTDTQYF	TGTGCCAGCAGTTTCCTCTCCGGCACAGATACGCAGTATTTT
TRBV20-1	-	TRBJ1-5	-	CSARGVQPQHF	TGCAGTGCTAGGGGAGTTCAGCCCCAGCATTTT
TRBV10-3	-	TRBJ2-3	-	CAISESGFGRPSTDTQYF	TGTGCCATCAGTGAGTCAGGGTTTGGCCGACCTAGCACAGATACGCAGTATTTT
TRBV10-3	-	TRBJ1-1	-	CAISFGGTGENTEAFF	TGTGCCATCAGTTTTGGGGGTACAGGCGAGAACACTGAAGCTTTCTTT
TRBV18	-	TRBJ1-5	-	CASSPGAGLYGNQPQHF	TGTGCCAGCTCACCGGGGGCAGGGCTCTACGGCAATCAGCCCCAGCATTTT
TRBV2	TRBD1	TRBJ2-7	-	CASSKDREWGYEQYF	TGTGCCAGCAGCAAGGACAGGGAATGGGGGTACGAGCAGTACTTC
TRBV27	TRBD2	TRBJ2-2	-	CASSLWGLAGTGELFF	TGTGCCAGCAGTTTATGGGGACTAGCTGGCACCGGGGAGCTGTTTTTT